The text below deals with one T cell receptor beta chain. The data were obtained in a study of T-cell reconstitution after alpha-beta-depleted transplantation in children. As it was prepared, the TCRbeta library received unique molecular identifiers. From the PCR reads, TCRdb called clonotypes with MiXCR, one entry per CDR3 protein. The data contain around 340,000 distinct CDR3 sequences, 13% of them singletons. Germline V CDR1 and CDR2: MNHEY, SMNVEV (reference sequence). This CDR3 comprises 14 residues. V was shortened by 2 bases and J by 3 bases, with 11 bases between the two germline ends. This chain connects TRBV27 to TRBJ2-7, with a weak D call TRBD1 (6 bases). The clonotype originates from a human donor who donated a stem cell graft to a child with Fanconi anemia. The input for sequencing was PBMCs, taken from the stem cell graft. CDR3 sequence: CASSLRGSVYEQYF. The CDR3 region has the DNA TGTGCCAGCAGTTTAAGGGGGTCCGTCTACGAGCAGTACTTC.